This TCR beta chain was obtained from a study of T cell responses to AZD1222 COVID-19 vaccine. Trimming shortened V by 5 bases and J by 1 base, and 13 bases separated the two germline ends. Germline V gene data show CDR1 as SGHDN and CDR2 as FVKESK. The CDR3 runs to 15 residues. Some clones are missing from TCRdb's copy, which holds only in-frame ones; the method was immunoSEQ multiplex PCR. Of about 59,000 clones listed, 84% are singletons. This chain connects TRBV14 to TRBJ2-3, with D possibly being TRBD2 (5 bases). Sequenced material: peripheral blood, taken on day 0 of AZD1222 vaccination. The sequence derives from an adult in good health. CDR3 amino acids: CASSFLAPGTDTQYF. In DNA, the CDR3 is TGTGCCAGCAGCTTTCTAGCTCCTGGCACAGATACGCAGTATTTT.